The clone carrying this T cell receptor (beta chain) was seen a few times. Its antigen is not known. This record belongs to a study of T-cell memory formation after mild COVID-19. TCRdb re-called the 5' RACE reads through MiXCR, storing one row per CDR3 protein. The data hold roughly 400,000 distinct CDR3 sequences, with 16% observed a single time. This CDR3 comprises 13 residues. Trimming at V came to 5 bases and at J to 9 bases, leaving 7 bases not matched to a gene. The germline gives CDR1 SNHLY, CDR2 FYNNEI. General observations from the study: Pre-infection memory held some responding clones, suggesting pre-existing cross-reactive T cells responded. Clones contracting over day 15 to 85 were CD4/CD8 balanced, with later expanders leaning CD4+.

The TCR comes from a man aged 18 to 29 who had mild COVID-19 (a few samples of this study predate the infection). Cell type and time point are not known. Sequencing used PBMCs or a T cell subset sorted from them (not recorded which). The chain has TRBV2 and TRBJ2-3, with TRBD2 matching over 8 bases. DNA of the CDR3: TGTGCCAGCAGTTCCGGACTAGCCGGCACGCAGTATTTT. Translating it yields CASSSGLAGTQYF.